The clone carrying this T cell receptor (beta chain) appeared many times. Its antigen is as yet unknown. Time point here: sample taken at primary tumor resection. Unmatched junction bases numbered 1, after V lost 4 bases and J lost 2 bases. The CDR3 runs to 14 residues. Germline V gene sequence: CDR1 LNHDA, CDR2 SQIVND (reference sequence). Via MiXCR, TCRdb re-called the 5' RACE reads, giving one row per CDR3 protein. The data hold roughly 8,400 distinct CDR3 sequences, with about 4.5% observed a single time. The sample originates from a study of spatial heterogeneity in lung cancer. Study conclusions and caveats: Counts that tracked tumor mutation counts were those of expanded intratumoral alpha and beta TCRs.

The receptor comes from a female donor with early-stage non-small cell lung cancer. This specimen was lung tumor tissue, taken at surgery. The rearrangement links TRBV19 to TRBJ2-3; 9 bases are shared with TRBD2. The chain's CDR3 is CASSTSGITDTQYF. In nucleotides, the CDR3 is TGTGCCAGTAGTACTAGCGGGATCACAGATACGCAGTATTTT.